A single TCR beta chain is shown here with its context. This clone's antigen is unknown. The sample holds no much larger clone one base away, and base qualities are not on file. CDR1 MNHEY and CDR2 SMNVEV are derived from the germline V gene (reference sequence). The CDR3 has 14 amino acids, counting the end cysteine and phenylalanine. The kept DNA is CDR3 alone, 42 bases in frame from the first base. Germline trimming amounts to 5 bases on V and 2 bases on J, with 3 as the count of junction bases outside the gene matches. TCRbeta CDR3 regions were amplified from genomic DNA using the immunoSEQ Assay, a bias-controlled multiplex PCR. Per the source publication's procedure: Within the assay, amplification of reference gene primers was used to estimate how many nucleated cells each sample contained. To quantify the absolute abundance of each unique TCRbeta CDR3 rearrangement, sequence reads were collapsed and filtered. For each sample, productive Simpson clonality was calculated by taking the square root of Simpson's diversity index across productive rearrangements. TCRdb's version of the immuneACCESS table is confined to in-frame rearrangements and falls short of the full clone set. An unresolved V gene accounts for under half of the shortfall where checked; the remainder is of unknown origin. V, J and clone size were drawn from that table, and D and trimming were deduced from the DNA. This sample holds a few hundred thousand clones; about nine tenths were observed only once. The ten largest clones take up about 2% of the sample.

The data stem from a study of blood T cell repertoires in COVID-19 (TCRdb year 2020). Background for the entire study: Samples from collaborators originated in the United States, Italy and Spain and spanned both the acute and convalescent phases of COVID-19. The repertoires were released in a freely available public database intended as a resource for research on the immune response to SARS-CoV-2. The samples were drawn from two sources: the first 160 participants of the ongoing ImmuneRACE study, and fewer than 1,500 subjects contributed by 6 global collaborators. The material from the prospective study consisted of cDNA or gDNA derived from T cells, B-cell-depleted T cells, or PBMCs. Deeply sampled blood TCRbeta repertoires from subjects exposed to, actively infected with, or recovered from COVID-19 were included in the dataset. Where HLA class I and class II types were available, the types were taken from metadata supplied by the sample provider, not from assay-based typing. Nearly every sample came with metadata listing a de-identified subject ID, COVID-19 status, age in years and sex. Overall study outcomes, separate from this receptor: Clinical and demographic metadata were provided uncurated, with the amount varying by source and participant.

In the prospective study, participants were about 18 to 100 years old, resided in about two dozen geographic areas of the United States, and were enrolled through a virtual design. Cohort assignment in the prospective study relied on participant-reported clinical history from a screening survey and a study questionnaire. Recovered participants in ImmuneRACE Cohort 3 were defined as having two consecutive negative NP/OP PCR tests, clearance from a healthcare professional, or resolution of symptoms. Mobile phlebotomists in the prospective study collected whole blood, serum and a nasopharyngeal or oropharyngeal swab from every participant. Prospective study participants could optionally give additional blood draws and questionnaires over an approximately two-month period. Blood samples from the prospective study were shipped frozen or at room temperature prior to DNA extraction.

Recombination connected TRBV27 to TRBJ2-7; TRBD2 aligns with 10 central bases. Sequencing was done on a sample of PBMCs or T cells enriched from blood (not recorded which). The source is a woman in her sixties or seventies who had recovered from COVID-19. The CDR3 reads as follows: CASSGLADPYEQYF. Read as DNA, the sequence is TGTGCCAGCAGTGGACTAGCGGACCCCTACGAGCAGTACTTC.